Listed below are T cell receptor beta chains from one sample, sequenced in a study of T cell responses to AZD1222 COVID-19 vaccine. TCRdb's copy holds only in-frame clones and misses some; the assay was immunoSEQ multiplex PCR. Here the sample spans about 120,000 clones, 80% to 90% being singletons. Sequenced material: peripheral blood, taken on day 0 of AZD1222 vaccination. The origin of the receptors is an adult in good health. CDR3s include the opening cysteine and the closing phenylalanine or tryptophan. A D gene is named only where the DNA matches it firmly. Size is omitted from some rows. Given values are once, few, many or a class for expanded clones.

d_call	clone_size	v_call	j_call	cdr3_nt	cdr3_aa
.	.	TRBV6-5	TRBJ1-3	TGTGCCAGCAGGGGGGGGAAAAACACCATATATTTT	CASRGGKNTIYF
TRBD2	.	TRBV18	TRBJ2-1	TGTGCCAGCTCACTCCCGGTGGGGAGGGCTTCGGGCAATGAGCAGTTCTTC	CASSLPVGRASGNEQFF
.	.	TRBV28	TRBJ1-5	TGTGCCAGCAGGGGCAGAAATCAGCCCCAGCATTTT	CASRGRNQPQHF
.	.	TRBV6-5	TRBJ2-5	TGTGCCAGCAGTCGCCCTGTTTCGCAAGAGACCCAGTACTTC	CASSRPVSQETQYF
.	.	TRBV29-1	TRBJ1-6	TGCAGCGCCGGTGAGGGGCAGGGTTCACCCCTCCACTTT	CSAGEGQGSPLHF
.	.	TRBV18	TRBJ1-2	TGTGCCAGCTCACCACCGCCAGGGAAGGACCGCCGCATAAACTATGGCTACACCTTC	CASSPPPGKDRRINYGYTF
.	.	TRBV7-2	TRBJ2-7	TGTGCCAGCAGCTTAGTAACCGGACAGACCTACGAGCAGTACTTC	CASSLVTGQTYEQYF
TRBD2	.	TRBV2	TRBJ2-1	TGTGCCAGCAGTGAGCTAGGGACTAGCCCCCTAAATGAGCAGTTCTTC	CASSELGTSPLNEQFF
.	.	TRBV19	TRBJ2-3	TGTGCCATCGACGGTCAGGATACGCAGTATTTT	CAIDGQDTQYF
.	.	TRBV6-1	TRBJ1-2	TGTGCCAGCAGTGAAGATCGGCAGCACTATGGCTACACCTTC	CASSEDRQHYGYTF
.	.	TRBV5-1	TRBJ2-2	TGCGCCAGCAGTCTCGGTTGGGGAGGTGTCGGGGAGCTGTTTTTT	CASSLGWGGVGELFF
TRBD1	.	TRBV6-5	TRBJ1-1	TGTGCCAGCATCCCGGGACAGGGGACTAAAGCTTTCTTT	CASIPGQGTKAFF
.	.	TRBV5-6	TRBJ1-2	TGTGCCAGCAGCTTGGCGGACCTTAACTATGGCTACACCTTC	CASSLADLNYGYTF
TRBD2	.	TRBV27	TRBJ2-2	TGTGCCAGCAGTTTACGCCTAGCGGGGGCCGGGGAGCTGTTTTTT	CASSLRLAGAGELFF
.	.	TRBV30	TRBJ1-4	TGTGCCTGGAGTCTCAGGGGCGGTAATGAAAAACTGTTTTTT	CAWSLRGGNEKLFF
.	few	TRBV29-1	TRBJ2-2	TGCAGCGTTGAGGGCACGGTAACCGGGGAGCTGTTTTTT	CSVEGTVTGELFF
.	.	TRBV9	TRBJ1-5	TGTGCCAGCAGCGTTGCCGGTTTGAGCAATCAGCCCCAGCATTTT	CASSVAGLSNQPQHF
.	.	TRBV3-1/TRBV3-2	TRBJ2-7	TGTGCCAGCAGCCAAGATCTCTTCTCCTCCGAGCAGTACTTC	CASSQDLFSSEQYF
.	once	TRBV3-1/TRBV3-2	TRBJ2-3	TGTGCCAGCAGCCAAGGCCGGGAAGATACGCAGTATTTT	CASSQGREDTQYF
TRBD1	.	TRBV11-2	TRBJ2-6	TGTGCCAGCAGCTCTTACAGGGGTGGGGCCAACGTCCTGACTTTC	CASSSYRGGANVLTF
.	once	TRBV7-2	TRBJ2-1	TGTGCCAGCAGCTCGGACAGCTTCAATGAGCAGTTCTTC	CASSSDSFNEQFF
.	.	TRBV27	TRBJ1-4	TGTGCCAGCAGGATCAACTCAGGGGTGGAAAAACTGTTTTTT	CASRINSGVEKLFF
.	.	TRBV19	TRBJ1-2	TGTGCCAGTAGTATTACCGTTTGGGGGTCGGTGGCAGGGAAGGACGTCTATGGCTACACCTTC	CASSITVWGSVAGKDVYGYTF
TRBD1	.	TRBV6-5	TRBJ1-2	TGTGCCAGCACCTTGAGGACAGGGGGCGCGCATGGCTACACCTTC	CASTLRTGGAHGYTF
TRBD2	.	TRBV6-5	TRBJ2-7	TGTGCCAGCAACTTAGCGGGAACCTACGAGCAGTACTTC	CASNLAGTYEQYF
.	once	TRBV11-3	TRBJ2-7	TGTGCCAGTTCTCGGTCTCCGGGTTACGAGCAGTACTTC	CASSRSPGYEQYF
TRBD2	.	TRBV7-3	TRBJ2-7	TGTGCCAGCAGCTCAACTAGCGGGACCTACGAGCAGTACTTC	CASSSTSGTYEQYF
.	.	TRBV25-1	TRBJ2-1	TGTGCCAGCACACCGGGGGCCTCTAGGAATGAGCAGTTCTTC	CASTPGASRNEQFF
TRBD1	.	TRBV7-8	TRBJ2-4	TGTGCCAGCAGCTTCGAGGACAGGGGGAACATTCAGTACTTC	CASSFEDRGNIQYF
.	.	TRBV24-1	TRBJ2-7	TGTGCCACCAGTGTGGGACCTGGAGCGGACTACGAGCAGTACTTC	CATSVGPGADYEQYF
.	.	TRBV7-2	TRBJ1-4	TGTGCCAGCAGCTTAGGTACAACTAATGAAAAACTGTTTTTT	CASSLGTTNEKLFF
TRBD1	.	TRBV27	TRBJ2-7	TGTGCCAGCAGTCTCCGGGACAGGGCCTACGAGCAGTACTTC	CASSLRDRAYEQYF
.	.	TRBV5-1	TRBJ1-4	TGCGCCAGCAGCTTGGGGGCCGGGAGGGAAGAAAAACTGTTTTTT	CASSLGAGREEKLFF
.	.	TRBV5-4	TRBJ2-5	TGTGCCAGCAGCTTGGCGGGAGTGAAGACCCAGTACTTC	CASSLAGVKTQYF
.	once	TRBV18	TRBJ1-2	TGTGCCAGCTCATCGGGGGCGATCGGCTACACCTTC	CASSSGAIGYTF
.	.	TRBV12-3/TRBV12-4	TRBJ2-7	TGTGCCAGCAGTTTAACCGGGAACGAGCAGTACTTC	CASSLTGNEQYF
.	once	TRBV7-2	TRBJ2-1	TGTGCCATCACCTCGTGGGGAGAGCCCTACAATGAGCAGTTCTTC	CAITSWGEPYNEQFF
.	.	TRBV28	TRBJ1-4	TGTGCCAGCAGTCCATACAATGAAAAACTGTTTTTT	CASSPYNEKLFF
.	.	TRBV27	TRBJ1-6	TGTGCCAGCAGTTTAGATAGGGGCGGTTCCCCCCTCCACTTT	CASSLDRGGSPLHF
TRBD1	.	TRBV2	TRBJ2-7	TGTGCCAGCAGTGAATTGGGCTGGACAGGGACGGTTCCCGAGCAGTACTTC	CASSELGWTGTVPEQYF
.	.	TRBV28	TRBJ1-3	TGTGCCAGCAGTTTCATTCTAACAGCCTCTGGAAACACCATATATTTT	CASSFILTASGNTIYF
.	.	TRBV19	TRBJ1-3	TGTGCCAGTAGTCCAATGGGGGGACGGGACTCCTATGGAAACACCATATATTTT	CASSPMGGRDSYGNTIYF
.	few	TRBV2	TRBJ1-4	TGTGCCAGCAAGGTCCAGGGATCTCGGGAAAAACTGTTTTTT	CASKVQGSREKLFF
.	few	TRBV6-1	TRBJ1-6	TGTGCCAGCAGTGACCGGAGTGGACGGAGGAGGGCCCTCCACTTT	CASSDRSGRRRALHF
.	.	TRBV5-1	TRBJ2-2	TGCGCCAGCAGCTTAACCCAAAATCTGAACACCGGGGAGCTGTTTTTT	CASSLTQNLNTGELFF
.	.	TRBV5-5	TRBJ2-6	TGTGCCAGCAGCCGAGTGGGGGCTGGGGCCAACGTCCTGACTTTC	CASSRVGAGANVLTF